The 18 T cell receptor beta chains given below trace back to one sample, sequenced in a study of beta chain features in type 1 diabetes. What was sequenced were expressed TCRB transcripts, since all of the isolated RNA had been reverse transcribed. Data came from immunoSEQ multiplex PCR; TCRdb stores just in-frame clones and leaves some out. The sample consists of about 320,000 clones, approximately 15% of them appearing once. The sequencing sample was made of central memory CD4+ T cells from blood. Every receptor here comes from a man in his thirties or forties in good health.

This clone has just a few counts. This sequence joins TRBV11-3 and TRBJ2-1, with TRBD2 matching 12 bases. The CDR3 runs 16 residues. Germline CDR1 reads SGHNT; CDR2 reads YENEEA. With 0 bases clipped from V and 8 bases from J, the junction kept 5 bases outside the gene matches. CDR3 bases: TGTGCCAGCAGCTTAGATGAACTAGCGGGAGGTTATGAGCAGTTCTTC. Residues: CASSLDELAGGYEQFF.

This clone was seen a few times. The genes are TRBV4-1 and TRBJ1-2; the match to TRBD1 covers 8 bases. This CDR3 region has 14 residues. In germline, CDR1 is MGHRA, CDR2 YSYEKL. V was pared by 0 bases and J by 6 bases, with 3 bases of the junction left unmatched. The CDR3: CASSQDRRGHGYTF. In DNA, the CDR3 is TGCGCCAGCAGCCAAGATCGCAGGGGGCATGGCTACACCTTC.

This clone has ten or more counts. The V gene is TRBV7-2, the J gene TRBJ2-5, with 13 bases matching TRBD2. This CDR3 is 16 amino acids long. CDR1 SGHTA and CDR2 FQGNSA come from the germline V gene. V was clipped by 5 bases and J by 5 bases; unmatched bases: 8. The CDR3 reads CASSRGLAGQRETQYF. The CDR3 nucleotides read TGTGCCAGCAGCAGGGGACTAGCGGGACAAAGGGAGACCCAGTACTTC.

This clone came up a few times. The V and J genes are TRBV2 and TRBJ1-3; D remains unclear. The CDR3 is 15 residues long. V lost 2 bases, J lost 2 bases, and 10 bases lay in between. Germline V gene sequence: CDR1 SNHLY, CDR2 FYNNEI. CDR3 DNA sequence: TGTGCCAGCAGTGAACGGGCAGGACCTGGAAACACCATATATTTT. The encoded protein is CASSERAGPGNTIYF.

This clone has only a few counts. J is TRBJ1-2 and V is TRBV5-4, with TRBD1 as a possible D gene (6 bases). V shed 1 base and J shed 4 bases, with 14 bases lying between them. Germline-derived CDR1 and CDR2 are SGHNT and YYREEE (reference sequence). This CDR3 comprises 15 residues. CDR3 in amino acids: CASSLSGGSIYGYTF. CDR3 bases: TGTGCCAGCAGCTTGTCTGGGGGCAGCATCTATGGCTACACCTTC.

A note on this clone: No conserved phenylalanine or tryptophan ends this CDR3, so it is likely a read error. V is TRBV29-1 and J is TRBJ2-2; 10 nucleotides agree with TRBD1. J was trimmed by 6 bases and V by 3 bases; bases with no gene match: 7. Looked up from germline, CDR1 is SQVTM and CDR2 is ANQGSEA. This CDR3 is built from 15 residues. The CDR3 here is CSVESRQGAAGELFS. CDR3 nucleotides: TGCAGCGTTGAGTCCCGACAGGGGGCAGCCGGGGAGCTGTTTTCT.

This clone was found a few times. J is TRBJ2-6 and V is TRBV4-3; D is uncertain. The CDR3 contains 17 residues. Germline CDR1 LGHNA, CDR2 YSLEER. Trimming pared 0 bases from V and 0 bases from J, leaving 9 bases between. CDR3 sequence (DNA): TGCGCCAGCAGCCAAGAGGCAGCTTTCTCTGGGGCCAACGTCCTGACTTTC. As protein: CASSQEAAFSGANVLTF.

This clone was observed many times. The chain links TRBV7-2 to TRBJ2-3; 9 bases are shared with TRBD2. The germline gives CDR1 SGHTA, CDR2 FQGNSA. The CDR3 runs 16 residues. The ends lost 1 base at V and 4 bases at J; junction bases unmatched: 6. The CDR3 protein is CASSLVGTSFADTQYF. As DNA, the CDR3 is TGTGCCAGCAGCTTAGTGGGGACTAGCTTCGCAGATACGCAGTATTTT.

This clone showed up just a few times. The V and J genes are TRBV5-4 and TRBJ2-3; D is undetermined. V was cut by 4 bases and J by 4 bases, with 10 bases left in between. CDR1 is SGHNT and CDR2 is YYREEE in the germline V gene (reference sequence). The CDR3 loop spans 13 amino acids. CDR3 protein: CASSTTFADTQYF. The DNA of the CDR3 is TGTGCCAGCAGCACGACGTTTGCAGATACGCAGTATTTT.

The V gene is TRBV5-6, the J gene TRBJ2-7, with a weak D call TRBD1 (5 bases). Deletions cut 5 bases from V and 0 bases from J, with 9 bases between. Germline values: CDR1 SGHDT, CDR2 YYEEEE. The CDR3 covers 13 residues. CDR3 in DNA: TGTGCCAGCAGAACAGGAGCCTCCTACGAGCAGTACTTC. As protein: CASRTGASYEQYF.

The V call is TRBV5-1, the J call TRBJ2-6; tentative D call: TRBD1 (6 bases). V lost 0 bases, J lost 2 bases, and 9 bases lay in between. Germline V gives CDR1 SGHRS, CDR2 YFSETQ. The CDR3 spans 16 residues. Written as DNA, the CDR3 is TGCGCCAGCAGCTTGGATGGGGGCACTGGGGCCAACGTCCTGACTTTC. Translating it yields CASSLDGGTGANVLTF.

There are a few counts of this clone. This sequence joins TRBV4-2 and TRBJ2-7, with 8 bases that match TRBD2. The CDR3 covers 15 residues. The V and J ends lost 4 bases and 0 bases, in that order; junction bases with no gene match: 5. Germline CDR1 and CDR2: LGHNA and YNFKEQ. DNA for the CDR3: TGTGCCAGCAGCCCCCTAGCGGGCTACTCCTACGAGCAGTACGTC. This translates into CASSPLAGYSYEQYV.

DNA for the CDR3: TGTGCCAGCAGCCGAAAGGGGACAGTCCACACTGAAGCTTTCTTT. This codes for CASSRKGTVHTEAFF. V gene TRBV5-4 combines with J gene TRBJ1-1, with TRBD1 identical over 7 bases. Germline V gene lookup returns CDR1 SGHNT and CDR2 YYREEE (reference sequence). V dropped 4 bases and J dropped 3; count of bases not matched to a gene: 9. The CDR3 extends over 15 amino acids.

The chain combines TRBV30 with TRBJ2-3, with D maybe TRBD1 (5 bases). The CDR3 loop spans 13 amino acids. Germline values: CDR1 GTSNPN, CDR2 SVGIG (reference sequence). The CDR3 loop reads CARNRLDTDTQYF. The CDR3 DNA sequence: TGTGCTCGGAACAGGTTGGACACAGATACGCAGTATTTT.

This clone was seen a handful of times. The CDR3 DNA reads as TGCGCCAGCAGCTTGGCCGAGACTAGCGGGATCTATGAGCAGTTCTTC. It yields the protein CASSLAETSGIYEQFF. The V and J genes are TRBV5-1 and TRBJ2-1; 11 positions match TRBD2. Per the germline V gene, CDR1 is SGHRS and CDR2 is YFSETQ. The CDR3 extends over 16 amino acids. Trimming at V came to 0 bases and at J to 8 bases, leaving 7 bases not matched to a gene.

This clone has a handful of counts. This sequence joins TRBV18 and TRBJ1-1; D not certain. V lost 5 bases to trimming and J lost 5 bases, with 6 bases between them. The CDR3 contains 11 residues. CDR1 is KGHSH and CDR2 is LQKENI in the germline V gene. The chain's CDR3 is CASSMGTEAFF. CDR3 bases: TGTGCCAGCTCAATGGGGACTGAAGCTTTCTTT.

The CDR3 coding sequence is TGTGCCAGCAGCTTAGGCCTTTTGAATGAGCAGTTCTTC. This gives the protein CASSLGLLNEQFF. The V call is TRBV7-7, the J call TRBJ2-1, with unresolved D. CDR3 length: 13 residues. V was pared by 1 base and J by 7 bases, with 8 bases between. Germline CDR1 reads SSHAT; CDR2 reads FNYEAQ (reference sequence).

This chain uses TRBV5-4 with TRBJ1-2; D remains unclear. The CDR3 runs 14 residues. Germline V gene data show CDR1 as SGHNT and CDR2 as YYREEE (reference sequence). V lost 4 bases to trimming and J lost 0 bases, with 10 bases between them. CDR3 sequence: CASSRVPPNYGYTF. DNA for the CDR3: TGTGCCAGCAGCCGGGTTCCACCTAACTATGGCTACACCTTC.